This is a list of T cell receptor beta chains from one sample in a study of blood T cell repertoires in COVID-19. This table comes from immunoSEQ multiplex PCR, and its TCRdb copy is limited to in-frame clones, with some not included. The sample includes some 250,000 clones, 70% to 90% of them seen just once. The source material was PBMCs or T cells enriched from blood (not recorded which). Source of these receptors: a woman between 45 and 65 years old who had recovered from COVID-19. Each CDR3 is given without its conserved first and last residue. The order of the fields is V gene, J gene, CDR3 protein.

TRBV6-5	TRBJ2-7	ASGVRTASYEQY
TRBV5-1	TRBJ2-6	ASPGVLT
TRBV28	TRBJ1-1	ASRPLPGTEAF
TRBV5-5	TRBJ2-7	ASSFRQGGPLEQY
TRBV3-1/TRBV3-2	TRBJ1-6	ASSRVQGANNSPLH
TRBV11-3	TRBJ2-3	ASSLGLAGEGDTQY
TRBV19	TRBJ1-2	ASSISGGTNYGYT
TRBV3-1/TRBV3-2	TRBJ2-3	ASSQEDYAEDTQY
TRBV27	TRBJ2-5	ASSPGDRAQETQY
TRBV10-3	TRBJ1-2	AISKGAMGDGYT
TRBV7-8	TRBJ1-1	ASSLRPGNTEAF
TRBV20-1	TRBJ2-7	SASGSYEQY
TRBV9	TRBJ2-7	ASSAETGGGQVEQY
TRBV3-1/TRBV3-2	TRBJ2-7	ASSQASGRGDEQY
TRBV5-4	TRBJ2-1	ASSPTSDSYNEQF
TRBV27	TRBJ2-2	ASIRFGGTGELF
TRBV12-5	TRBJ1-2	ASGPSLGVQGYT
TRBV7-3	TRBJ2-3	ASSLGRLAGGADTQY
TRBV2	TRBJ1-5	ASSEARQGNRPQH
TRBV28	TRBJ2-1	ASSFSGGDNEQF
TRBV7-8	TRBJ2-7	ASSLGGFGQVYEQY
TRBV10-3	TRBJ1-2	AISDGTGDGYT
TRBV5-1	TRBJ2-7	ASSPDNSYEQY
TRBV5-4	TRBJ1-6	ASSLWDTPNSPLH
TRBV25-1	TRBJ2-5	ASSRTYQETQY
TRBV6-4	TRBJ1-1	ASRAQGAVGTEAF
TRBV27	TRBJ1-5	ASSILGTGGYPNQPQH
TRBV5-1	TRBJ1-2	ASSQVANFNYGYT
TRBV19	TRBJ2-2	ASSIASYRTGVSGELF
TRBV6-6	TRBJ1-2	ASSYSKGRVIYGYT
TRBV9	TRBJ1-1	ASSATGGPTEAF
TRBV5-4	TRBJ2-5	ASSLSGQETQY
TRBV27	TRBJ2-1	ASKAGTPNNEQF
TRBV7-8	TRBJ1-4	ASSSDPPAGEKLF